The 14 T cell receptor beta chains reported below all come from one sample, sequenced in a study of T cells after yellow fever vaccination. Each CDR3 protein gets one entry after TCRdb re-called the 5' RACE reads with MiXCR. The repertoire consists of around 250,000 distinct CDR3 sequences, with 6.9% occurring once and the leading ten covering approximately 0.85%. The material sequenced was CD4+ T cells sorted from PBMCs, taken 15 days after the yellow fever booster vaccination. Receptors were obtained from a man aged 30 to 45 who received the YFV17D yellow fever vaccine.

V and J are TRBV6-2 or TRBV6-3 and TRBJ2-4; D is possibly TRBD2 (6 bases). Trimming stripped 6 bases from V and 15 bases from J, with 33 bases between. The CDR3 spans 17 residues. CDR1 is MNHEY and CDR2 is SVGEGT in the germline V gene. The CDR3 loop is CASSKLSGTSPPIRLYF. In DNA form, the CDR3 reads TGTGCCAGCAGCAAACTGTCCGGGACTTCCCCTCCGATTCGCCTGTACTTC.

This clonotype has at least ten counts. This chain joins TRBV5-1 and TRBJ2-1, with unresolved D. The germline V and J ends were trimmed by 4 bases and 1 base, with 9 bases remaining between them. The CDR3 sequence is 14 residues long. Looked up from germline, CDR1 is SGHRS and CDR2 is YFSETQ. The CDR3 sequence is CASSVPRSYNEQFF. DNA of the CDR3: TGCGCCAGCAGCGTCCCGAGATCCTACAATGAGCAGTTCTTC.

The V call is TRBV28, the J call TRBJ1-6; TRBD1 agrees at 9 bases. The CDR3 has 16 residues. Germline V gene sequence: CDR1 MDHEN, CDR2 SYDVKM. V was clipped by 4 bases and J by 18 bases; unmatched bases: 19. The CDR3 DNA is TGTGCCAGCAGTTCCCCATCCGACAGGGGGTCTCCCTTCTACCACTTT. It yields the protein CASSSPSDRGSPFYHF.

CDR3 coding DNA: TGTGCCATCGGCTCGGGACTGGAAGAGACCCAGTACTTC. Protein sequence: CAIGSGLEETQYF. J is TRBJ2-5 and V is TRBV5-6, with D maybe TRBD2 (6 bases). Germline V gives CDR1 SGHDT, CDR2 YYEEEE. Trimming removed 9 bases from V and 3 bases from J, with 15 bases in between. The CDR3 runs to 13 residues.

This clonotype was picked up many times. CDR3 sequence: CASKINGGNIQYF. DNA of the CDR3: TGCGCCAGCAAAATCAACGGGGGGAACATTCAGTACTTC. This chain uses TRBV5-1 with TRBJ2-4; TRBD2 aligns across 7 bases. The length of the CDR3 is 13 residues. CDR1 SGHRS and CDR2 YFSETQ come from the germline V gene. J lost 7 bases, V lost 6 bases, and 7 bases had no gene match.

This clonotype has a count of ten or more. The V call is TRBV11-2, the J call TRBJ2-2; possibly TRBD2 for D (6 bases). This CDR3 comprises 16 residues. Germline values: CDR1 SGHAT, CDR2 FQNNGV. V gave up 5 bases and J gave up 3 bases, with 16 bases separating them. This CDR3 is CASSDSASVHTGELFF. For the CDR3, the DNA is TGTGCCAGCAGCGATAGTGCTAGCGTTCACACCGGGGAGCTGTTTTTT.

V gene TRBV30 combines with J gene TRBJ1-2; TRBD1 matches 10 bases. The V gene's germline CDR1 is GTSNPN and CDR2 SVGIG (reference sequence). V lost 3 bases and J lost 3; bases outside the gene matches: 4. The CDR3 totals 14 residues. DNA of the CDR3: TGTGCCTGGAGGAGACAGGGGGCGTACTATGGCTACACCTTC. Its protein is CAWRRQGAYYGYTF.

In this sample, this clonotype turned up many times. The rearrangement uses TRBV29-1 and TRBJ2-7, with D perhaps TRBD2 (5 bases). The CDR3 spans 17 residues. The germline V and J ends were trimmed by 5 bases and 4 bases, with 27 bases remaining between them. Germline V lookup: CDR1 SQVTM, CDR2 ANQGSEA. CDR3 DNA sequence: TGCAGCGTTCGGTCTCGTGTTAATCAAGGGCCGGGGTACGAGCAGTACTTC. Translating gives CSVRSRVNQGPGYEQYF.

This clonotype was counted a few times. This sequence joins TRBV20-1 and TRBJ2-4, with D possibly being TRBD1 (6 bases). Trimming removed 0 bases from V and 1 base from J, with 13 bases in between. CDR1 and CDR2 (germline): DFQATT, SNEGSKA (reference sequence). This CDR3 comprises 16 residues. For the CDR3, the DNA is TGCAGTGCTAGAGATGTGTCAGGGGAGGCCAAAAACATTCAGTACTTC. The encoded protein is CSARDVSGEAKNIQYF.

This clonotype has at least ten counts. The chain couples TRBV6-1 to TRBJ2-2; 11 bases fit TRBD2. V was pared by 7 bases and J by 1 base, with 8 bases of the junction left unmatched. In germline, CDR1 is MNHNS, CDR2 SASEGT. The CDR3 covers 17 residues. In DNA, the CDR3 is TGTGCCAGCACCTTAAGGACTAGCGGGCTGAACACCGGGGAGCTGTTTTTT. This encodes CASTLRTSGLNTGELFF.

This clonotype was counted ten times or more. The chain recombines TRBV7-6 with TRBJ2-7; TRBD1 matches at 7 bases. This CDR3 has 15 amino acids. V was pared by 4 bases and J by 4 bases, with 10 bases of the junction left unmatched. CDR1 is SGHVS and CDR2 is FNYEAQ in the germline V gene. The CDR3 DNA reads TGTGCCAGCAGCTCCCCGCGGCAGGGGGTATACGAGCAGTACTTC. Encoded protein: CASSSPRQGVYEQYF.

This clonotype occurred many times. The genes are TRBV7-2 and TRBJ2-5; no reliable D call. Germline values: CDR1 SGHTA, CDR2 FQGNSA. The CDR3 has 14 residues. V lost 2 bases and J lost 3, with 10 bases in between. Written as DNA, the CDR3 is TGTGCCAGCAGCTTATCGGCTTCAAAAGAGACCCAGTACTTC. This gives the protein CASSLSASKETQYF.

V and J are TRBV29-1 and TRBJ2-3; TRBD1 might be the D (6 bases). Germline V CDR1 and CDR2: SQVTM, ANQGSEA. The CDR3 has 12 residues. V was trimmed by 7 bases and J by 2 bases, leaving 10 bases between them. CDR3 protein: CSGTGITDTQYF. In DNA, the CDR3 is TGCAGCGGAACAGGGATCACAGATACGCAGTATTTT.

This clonotype was found many times. This sequence joins TRBV12-3 or TRBV12-4 and TRBJ2-7, with 7 bases identical to TRBD1. Trimming took 5 bases from V and 3 from J; bases not matched to a gene: 4. The CDR3 consists of 13 residues. CDR3 in DNA: TGTGCCAGCAGTATGGGACAGAACTACGAGCAGTACTTC. It encodes CASSMGQNYEQYF.